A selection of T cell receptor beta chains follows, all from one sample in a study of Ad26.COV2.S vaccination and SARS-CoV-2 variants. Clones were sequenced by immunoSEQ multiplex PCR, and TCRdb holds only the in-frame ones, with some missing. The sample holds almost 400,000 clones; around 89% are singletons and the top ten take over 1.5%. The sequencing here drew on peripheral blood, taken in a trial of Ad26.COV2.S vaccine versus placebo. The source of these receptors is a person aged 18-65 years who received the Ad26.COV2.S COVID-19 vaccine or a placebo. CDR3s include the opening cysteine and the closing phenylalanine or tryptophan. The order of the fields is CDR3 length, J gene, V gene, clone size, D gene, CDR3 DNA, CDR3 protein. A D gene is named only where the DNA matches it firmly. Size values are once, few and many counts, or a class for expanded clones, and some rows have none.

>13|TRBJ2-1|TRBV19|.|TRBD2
TGTGCCAGTAGATCTAGCGGTCACAATGAGCAGTTCTTC
CASRSSGHNEQFF
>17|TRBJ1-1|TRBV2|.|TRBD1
TGTGCCAGCAATCTTTTAGGGACAGGGGTGACGAACACTGAAGCTTTCTTT
CASNLLGTGVTNTEAFF
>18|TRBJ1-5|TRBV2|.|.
TGTGCCAGCAGTGAATCTAGGGGGAAGTGGCGGAGCAATCAGCCCCAGCATTTT
CASSESRGKWRSNQPQHF
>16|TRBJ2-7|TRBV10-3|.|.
TGTGCCATCAGTGAGTCTCTCCAGGGGAGGTCCTACGAGCAGTACTTC
CAISESLQGRSYEQYF
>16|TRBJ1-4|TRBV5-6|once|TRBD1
TGTGCCAGCAGCGCGACAGGGTTGGGCGAAAATGAAAAACTGTTTTTT
CASSATGLGENEKLFF
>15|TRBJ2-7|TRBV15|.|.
TGTGCCACCAGCAGAGATGGGGTAAGGGGCTACGAGCAGTACTTC
CATSRDGVRGYEQYF
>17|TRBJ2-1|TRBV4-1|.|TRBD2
TGCGCCAGCAGCCCCCTTCCCGTAGCGGGAACCTACAATGAGCAGTTCTTC
CASSPLPVAGTYNEQFF
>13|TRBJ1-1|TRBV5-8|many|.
TGTGCCAGCAGCTTCGGAGGGGGGGTTGAAGCTTTCTTT
CASSFGGGVEAFF
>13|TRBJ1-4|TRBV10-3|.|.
TGTGCCATCAGTGAGTCGAAGGGTGAAAAACTGTTTTTT
CAISESKGEKLFF
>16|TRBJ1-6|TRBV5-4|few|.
TGTGCCAGCAGCGAAGTCGGGACGGATGATAATTCACCCCTCCACTTT
CASSEVGTDDNSPLHF
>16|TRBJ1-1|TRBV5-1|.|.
TGCGCCAGCAGCTTGTCGACGGGCGAGGTTCACACTGAAGCTTTCTTT
CASSLSTGEVHTEAFF
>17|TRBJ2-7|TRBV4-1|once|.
TGCGCCAGCAGCAACGAGCGTACAGGGACGAATTCCTACGAGCAGTACTTC
CASSNERTGTNSYEQYF
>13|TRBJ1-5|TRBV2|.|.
TGTGCCAGCAGTGAACACCTCAATCAGCCCCAGCATTTT
CASSEHLNQPQHF
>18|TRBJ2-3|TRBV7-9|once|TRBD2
TGTGCCAGCAGCTTAGTGGTGGCTAGCGGGAGCTCTGGGGATACGCAGTATTTT
CASSLVVASGSSGDTQYF
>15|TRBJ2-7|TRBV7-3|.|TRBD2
TGTGCCAGCAGTCCCGGACTAGCGGGAACCCAGGAGCAGTACTTC
CASSPGLAGTQEQYF
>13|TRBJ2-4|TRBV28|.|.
TGTGCCAGCAGCCCGCCTGCCACAAACATTCAGTACTTC
CASSPPATNIQYF
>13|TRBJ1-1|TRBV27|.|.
TGTGCCAGCAGTTTGGGACTTAAAGCTGAAGCTTTCTTT
CASSLGLKAEAFF
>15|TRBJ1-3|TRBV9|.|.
TGTGCCAGCAGCGTAGATGGCCTCGGGGGAGACACCATATATTTT
CASSVDGLGGDTIYF
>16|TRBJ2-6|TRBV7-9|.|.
TGTGCCAGCAGCTTAACAAGTGGCACTGGGGCCAACGTCCTGACTTTC
CASSLTSGTGANVLTF
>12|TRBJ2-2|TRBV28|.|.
TGTGCCAGCCGAGCCCTCACCGGGGAGCTGTTTTTT
CASRALTGELFF
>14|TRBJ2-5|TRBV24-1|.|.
TGTGCCACCAGTGATTCGACTAGTAAGGAGACCCAGTACTTC
CATSDSTSKETQYF
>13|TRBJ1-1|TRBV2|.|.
TGTGCCAGCAGTGATTTTTTTCCGGCTGAAGCTTTCTTT
CASSDFFPAEAFF
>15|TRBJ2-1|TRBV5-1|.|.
TGCGCCAGCAGCCATGACCTTGCGCGCTACAATGAGCAGTTCTTC
CASSHDLARYNEQFF
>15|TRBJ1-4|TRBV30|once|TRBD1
TGTGCCTGGAGAGAAGGACAGGGGGTCGATGAAAAACTGTTTTTT
CAWREGQGVDEKLFF
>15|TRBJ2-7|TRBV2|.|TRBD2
TGTGCCAGCAGGGCGACTAGCGGGAGACCATACGAGCAGTACTTC
CASRATSGRPYEQYF
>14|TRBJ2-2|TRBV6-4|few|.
TGTGCCAGCAGTGACTCACTAGACACCGGGGAGCTGTTTTTT
CASSDSLDTGELFF
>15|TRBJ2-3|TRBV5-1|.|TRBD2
TGCGCCAGGAGGGGAGCGGGAGGGTCCACAGATACGCAGTATTTT
CARRGAGGSTDTQYF
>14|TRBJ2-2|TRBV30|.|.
TGTGCCTGGAGTCCCGGGAGCAGGACCGGGGAGCTGTTTTTT
CAWSPGSRTGELFF
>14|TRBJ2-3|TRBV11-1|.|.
TGTGCCAGCAGCTTAGGCGTCCTCACAGATACGCAGTATTTT
CASSLGVLTDTQYF
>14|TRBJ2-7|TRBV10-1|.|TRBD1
TGCGCCACTAGAGGGACAGGGGGTTTCCACGAGCAGTACTTC
CATRGTGGFHEQYF
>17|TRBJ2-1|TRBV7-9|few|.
TGTGCCAGCAGCCCCCCTCCGCGACTGTTATCCTACAATGAGCAGTTCTTC
CASSPPPRLLSYNEQFF
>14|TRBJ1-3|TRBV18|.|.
TGTGCCAGCTCACCACAGGGCTCTGGAAACACCATATATTTT
CASSPQGSGNTIYF
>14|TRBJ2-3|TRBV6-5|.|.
TGTGCCAGCAGTACTACGGGACGCACAGATACGCAGTATTTT
CASSTTGRTDTQYF
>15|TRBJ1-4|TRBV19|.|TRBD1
TGTGCCAGTAGTATTTGGAGGGGGCGCGGTGAAAAACTGTTTTTT
CASSIWRGRGEKLFF
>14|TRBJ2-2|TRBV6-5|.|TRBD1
TGTGCCAGCAGCGACAGGGCGGACACCGGGGAGCTGTTTTTT
CASSDRADTGELFF
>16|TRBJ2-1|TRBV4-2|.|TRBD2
TGTGCCAGCAGCCAAGAGGGCGGGAGAGTCTACAATGAGCAGTTCTTC
CASSQEGGRVYNEQFF
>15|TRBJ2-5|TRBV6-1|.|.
TGTGCCAGCAGTGAAGGGGGCGGGACCCAAGAGACCCAGTACTTC
CASSEGGGTQETQYF
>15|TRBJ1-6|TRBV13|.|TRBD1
TGTGCCAGCAGCGTAGGACAGGGGTTTAATTCACCCCTCCACTTT
CASSVGQGFNSPLHF
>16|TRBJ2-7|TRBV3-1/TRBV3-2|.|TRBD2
TGTGCCAGCAGCCAAGGCGTTAGCGGGATAGACTACGAGCAGTACTTC
CASSQGVSGIDYEQYF
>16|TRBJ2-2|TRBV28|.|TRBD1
TGTGCCAGCAGTCTGGGACAGGGGTCGAGCACCGGGGAGCTGTTTTTT
CASSLGQGSSTGELFF
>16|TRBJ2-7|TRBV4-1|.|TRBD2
TGCGCCAGCAGCCAAACTAGCGGGAGGGCCCTCTACGAGCAGTACTTC
CASSQTSGRALYEQYF
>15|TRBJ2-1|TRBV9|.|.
TGTGCCAGCAGCGTAGAAATGGGATATGGCAATGAGCAGTTCTTC
CASSVEMGYGNEQFF
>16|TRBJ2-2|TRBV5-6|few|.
TGTGCCAGCAGCTTGGATTCCGGGCGAAACACCGGGGAGCTGTTTTTT
CASSLDSGRNTGELFF
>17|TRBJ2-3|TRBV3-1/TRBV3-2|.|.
TGTGCCAGCAGCCAAGTGGAACAACCGGTGGGAACAGATACGCAGTATTTT
CASSQVEQPVGTDTQYF
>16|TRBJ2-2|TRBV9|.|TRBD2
TGTGCCAGCAGCGTAGTGGCGGGAGTGGGGACCGGGGAGCTGTTTTTT
CASSVVAGVGTGELFF
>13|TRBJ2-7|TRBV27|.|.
TGTGCCAGCAGTTTTTGGGGTCCCCACGAGCAGTACTTC
CASSFWGPHEQYF
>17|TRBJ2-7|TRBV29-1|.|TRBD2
TGCAGCGTTGGAGCCGGGACTAGCGGTCTCGCCTCCTACGAGCAGTACTTC
CSVGAGTSGLASYEQYF
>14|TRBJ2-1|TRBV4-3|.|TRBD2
TGCGCCAGCAGCCAAGAACTAGCGGACAATGAGCAGTTCTTC
CASSQELADNEQFF
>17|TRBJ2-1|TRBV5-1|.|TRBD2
TGCGCCAGCAGCTTGGGGGCCGGACTAGCGGGAGAGGGTGAGCAGTTCTTC
CASSLGAGLAGEGEQFF
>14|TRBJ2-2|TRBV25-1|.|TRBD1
TGTGCCAGCAGGGACAGGGAGAACACCGGGGAGCTGTTTTTT
CASRDRENTGELFF
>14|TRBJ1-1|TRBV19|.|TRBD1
TGTGCCAGTAGTACAGAACAGGGGGACACTGAAGCTTTCTTT
CASSTEQGDTEAFF
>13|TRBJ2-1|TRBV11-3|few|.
TGTGCCAGCAGCTTAGAGGATGGGAATGAGCAGTTCTTC
CASSLEDGNEQFF
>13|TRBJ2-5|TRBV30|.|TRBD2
TGTGCCTGGACCCTAGCGGGAATGGAGACCCAGTACTTC
CAWTLAGMETQYF
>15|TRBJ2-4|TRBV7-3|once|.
TGTGCCAGCAGCTTAGAGGTGGCGGCCAAAAACATTCAGTACTTC
CASSLEVAAKNIQYF
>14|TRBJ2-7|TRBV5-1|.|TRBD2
TGCGCCAGCAGCTCCCGGGACTACTCCTACGAGCAGTACTTC
CASSSRDYSYEQYF
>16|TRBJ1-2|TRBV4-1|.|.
TGCGCCAGCAGCCAAGACGAGGCACCCTCTAACTATGGCTACACCTTC
CASSQDEAPSNYGYTF
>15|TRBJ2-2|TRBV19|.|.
TGTGCCAGTAGAGGGGGTTACTCGAACACCGGGGAGCTGTTTTTT
CASRGGYSNTGELFF